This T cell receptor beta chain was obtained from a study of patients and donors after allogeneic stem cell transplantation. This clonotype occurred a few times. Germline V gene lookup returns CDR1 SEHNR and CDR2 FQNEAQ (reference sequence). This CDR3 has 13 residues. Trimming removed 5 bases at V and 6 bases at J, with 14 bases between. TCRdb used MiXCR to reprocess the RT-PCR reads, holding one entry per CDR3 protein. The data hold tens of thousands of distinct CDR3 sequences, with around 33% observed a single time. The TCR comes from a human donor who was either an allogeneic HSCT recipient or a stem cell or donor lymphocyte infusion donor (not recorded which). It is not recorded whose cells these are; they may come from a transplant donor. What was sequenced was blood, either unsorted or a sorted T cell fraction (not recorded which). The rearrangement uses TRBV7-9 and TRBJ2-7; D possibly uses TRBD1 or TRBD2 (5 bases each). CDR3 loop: CASSPSQEVEQYF. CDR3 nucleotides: TGTGCCAGCAGCCCCTCACAGGAGGTCGAGCAGTACTTC.